One sample yielded the 2 T cell receptor beta chains listed below, sequenced in a study of a mutant IDH1 vaccine in newly diagnosed glioma. Sequencing used immunoSEQ multiplex PCR; TCRdb keeps in-frame clones, though not all of them. This table has tens of thousands of clones, 60% to 80% appearing once. Their cognate antigens are unknown. Noted time point: week 11, during vaccination. Topical imiquimod accompanied each vaccine dose, which consisted of 300 ug of mutant IDH1 20-mer peptide. Sequenced material: PBMCs, taken from a glioma patient whose treatment included an IDH1 peptide vaccine. These receptors all come from a man under 40 with glioma.

This chain joins TRBV5-4 and TRBJ1-1, with 7 nucleotides matching TRBD1. The CDR3 sequence is 13 residues long. V gave up 5 bases and J gave up 1 base; unmatched junction bases: 2. The germline V gene has CDR1 SGHNT and CDR2 YYREEE (reference sequence). CDR3 nucleotide sequence: TGTGCCAGCAGGGGACAGCGGAACACTGAAGCTTTCTTT. This gives the protein CASRGQRNTEAFF.

The chain is built from TRBV6-1 and TRBJ2-2; D is possibly TRBD2 (7 bases). Germline CDR1 MNHNS, CDR2 SASEGT. Between the trimmed V and J ends, which lost 1 base and 6 bases, there was a span of 9 bases. This CDR3 has 14 residues. CDR3 protein: CASSEGEGAGELFF. CDR3 nucleotides: TGTGCCAGCAGTGAAGGGGAGGGGGCCGGGGAGCTGTTTTTT.